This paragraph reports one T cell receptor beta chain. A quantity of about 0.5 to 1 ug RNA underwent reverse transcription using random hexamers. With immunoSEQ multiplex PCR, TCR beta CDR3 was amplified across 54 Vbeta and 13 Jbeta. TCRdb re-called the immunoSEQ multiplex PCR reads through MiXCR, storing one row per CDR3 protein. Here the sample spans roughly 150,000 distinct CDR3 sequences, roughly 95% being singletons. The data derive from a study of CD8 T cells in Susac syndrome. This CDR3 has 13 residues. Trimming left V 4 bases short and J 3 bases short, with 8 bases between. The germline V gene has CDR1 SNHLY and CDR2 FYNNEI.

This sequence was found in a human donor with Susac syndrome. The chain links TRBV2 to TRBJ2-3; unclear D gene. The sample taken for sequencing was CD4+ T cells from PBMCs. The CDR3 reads CASSVRWTDTQYF. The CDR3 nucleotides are TGTGCCAGCAGTGTCAGGTGGACAGATACGCAGTATTTT.